The source of this T cell receptor (beta chain) is a study of blood T cell repertoires in COVID-19. Across the study: The United States, Italy and Spain supplied acute and convalescent COVID-19 samples. Sources were T cells, B-cell-depleted T cells, or PBMCs; the material itself was cDNA or gDNA.

V dropped 6 bases and J dropped 2 bases, with 7 bases sitting between them. The CDR3 contains 11 residues. The germline gives CDR1 SQVTM, CDR2 ANQGSEA. Authors' processing steps: Estimation of nucleated cell counts was performed using reference gene primer amplification. Sequencing used immunoSEQ multiplex PCR; TCRdb keeps in-frame clones, though not all of them. V and J calls and clone size are those listed in that table; D and trimming were worked out from the DNA. The data contain more than 65,000 clones, 90% to 95% of them singletons. Only one count was recorded for this clone. The specimen sequenced was peripheral blood. The chain uses TRBV29-1 and TRBJ1-1; tentatively, D is TRBD1 (5 bases). The TCR comes from a human donor in a cohort sampled during active COVID-19. CDR3 nucleotides: TGCAGCGTCGGACACAACACTGAAGCTTTCTTT. Its protein is CSVGHNTEAFF.